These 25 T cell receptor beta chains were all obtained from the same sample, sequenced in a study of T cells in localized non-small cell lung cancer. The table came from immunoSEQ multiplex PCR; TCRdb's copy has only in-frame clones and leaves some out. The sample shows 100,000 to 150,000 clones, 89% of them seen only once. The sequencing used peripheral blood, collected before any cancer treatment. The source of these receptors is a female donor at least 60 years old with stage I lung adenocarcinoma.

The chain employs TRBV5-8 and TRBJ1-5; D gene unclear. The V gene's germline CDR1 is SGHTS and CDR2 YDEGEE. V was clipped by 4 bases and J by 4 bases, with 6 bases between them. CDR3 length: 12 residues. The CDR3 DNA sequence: TGTGCCAGCAGCCGTCAAAATCAGCCCCAGCATTTT. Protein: CASSRQNQPQHF.

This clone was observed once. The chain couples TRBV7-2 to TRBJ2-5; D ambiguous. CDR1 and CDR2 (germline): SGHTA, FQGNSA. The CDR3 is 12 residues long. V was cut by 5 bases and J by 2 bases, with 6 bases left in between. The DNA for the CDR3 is TGTGCCAGCAGCCGAAATCAAGAGACCCAGTACTTC. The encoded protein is CASSRNQETQYF.

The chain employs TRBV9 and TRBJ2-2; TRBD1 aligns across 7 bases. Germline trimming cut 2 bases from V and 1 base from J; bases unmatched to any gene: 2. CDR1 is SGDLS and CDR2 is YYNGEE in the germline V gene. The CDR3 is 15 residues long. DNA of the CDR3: TGTGCCAGCAGCGTCGGGACAGAGAACACCGGGGAGCTGTTTTTT. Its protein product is CASSVGTENTGELFF. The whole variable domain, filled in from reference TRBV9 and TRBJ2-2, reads DSGVTQTPKHLITATGQRVTLRCSPRSGDLSVYWYQQSLDQGLQFLIQYYNGEERAKGNILERFSAQQFPDLHSELNLSSLELGDSALYFCASSVGTENTGELFFGEGSRLTVL.

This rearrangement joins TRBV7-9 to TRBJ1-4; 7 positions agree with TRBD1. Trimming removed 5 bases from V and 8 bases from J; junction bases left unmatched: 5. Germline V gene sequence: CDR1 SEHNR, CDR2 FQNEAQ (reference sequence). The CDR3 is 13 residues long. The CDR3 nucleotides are TGTGCCAGCAGCAGGGGGACAGACGAAAAACTGTTTTTT. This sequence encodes CASSRGTDEKLFF.

The CDR3 here is CASSYSGREETQYF. The CDR3 coding sequence is TGTGCCAGCAGCTATAGCGGGAGGGAAGAGACCCAGTACTTC. The gene calls are TRBV6-5 and TRBJ2-5, with 11 bases lining up with TRBD2. This CDR3 region has 14 residues. Germline V gene sequence: CDR1 MNHEY, CDR2 SVGAGI. Trimming removed 6 bases from V and 3 bases from J; junction bases left unmatched: 3.

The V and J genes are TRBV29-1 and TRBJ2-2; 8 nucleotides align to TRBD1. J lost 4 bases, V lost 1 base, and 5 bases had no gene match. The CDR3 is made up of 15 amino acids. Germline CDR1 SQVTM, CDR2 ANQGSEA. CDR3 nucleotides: TGCAGCGTTGAAGGGCAGGGGGCAGGCACCGGGGAGCTGTTTTTT. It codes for CSVEGQGAGTGELFF.

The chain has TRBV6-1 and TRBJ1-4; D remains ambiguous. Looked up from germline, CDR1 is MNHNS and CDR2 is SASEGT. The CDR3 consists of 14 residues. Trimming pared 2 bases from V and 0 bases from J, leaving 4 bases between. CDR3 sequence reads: CASSEHPTNEKLFF. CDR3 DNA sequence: TGTGCCAGCAGTGAACACCCAACTAATGAAAAACTGTTTTTT.

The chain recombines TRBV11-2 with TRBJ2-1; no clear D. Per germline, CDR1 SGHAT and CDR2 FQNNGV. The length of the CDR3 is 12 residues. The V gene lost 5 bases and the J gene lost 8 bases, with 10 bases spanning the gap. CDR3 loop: CASSQSYHEQFF. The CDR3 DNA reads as TGTGCCAGCAGCCAGAGTTACCATGAGCAGTTCTTC. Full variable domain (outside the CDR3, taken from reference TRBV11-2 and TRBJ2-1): EAGVAQSPRYKIIEKRQSVAFWCNPISGHATLYWYQQILGQGPKLLIQFQNNGVVDDSQLPKDRFSAERLKGVDSTLKIQPAKLEDSAVYLCASSQSYHEQFFGPGTRLTVL.

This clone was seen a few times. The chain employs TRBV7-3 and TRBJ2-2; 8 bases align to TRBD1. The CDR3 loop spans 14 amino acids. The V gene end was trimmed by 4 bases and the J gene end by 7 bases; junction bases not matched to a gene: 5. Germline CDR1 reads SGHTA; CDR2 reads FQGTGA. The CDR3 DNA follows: TGTGCCAGCAGCTCGGAGACAGGGGTCGGGGAGCTGTTTTTT. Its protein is CASSSETGVGELFF.

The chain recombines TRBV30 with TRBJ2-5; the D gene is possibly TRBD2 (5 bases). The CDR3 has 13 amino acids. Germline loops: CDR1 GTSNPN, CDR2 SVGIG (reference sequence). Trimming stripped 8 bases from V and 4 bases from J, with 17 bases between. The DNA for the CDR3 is TGTGCCCGAACAACTAGTCCCGGAGAGACCCAGTACTTC. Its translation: CARTTSPGETQYF. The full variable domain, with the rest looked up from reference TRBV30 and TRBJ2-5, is SQTIHQWPATLVQPVGSPLSLECTVEGTSNPNLYWYRQAAGRGLQLLFYSVGIGQISSEVPQNLSASRPQDRQFILSSKKLLLSDSGFYLCARTTSPGETQYFGPGTRLLVL.

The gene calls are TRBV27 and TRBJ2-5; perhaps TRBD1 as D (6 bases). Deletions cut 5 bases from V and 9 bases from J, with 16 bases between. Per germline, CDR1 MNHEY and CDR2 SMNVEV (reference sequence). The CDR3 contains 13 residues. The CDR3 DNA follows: TGTGCCAGCAGTCGGACAGCTGGTGGGGCCCAGTACTTC. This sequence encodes CASSRTAGGAQYF.

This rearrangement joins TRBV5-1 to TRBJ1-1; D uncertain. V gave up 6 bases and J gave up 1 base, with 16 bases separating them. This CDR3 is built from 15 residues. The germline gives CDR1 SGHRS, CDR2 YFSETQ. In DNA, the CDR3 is TGCGCCAGCACCTATTTGGGTGCCCCGAACACTGAAGCTTTCTTT. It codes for CASTYLGAPNTEAFF.

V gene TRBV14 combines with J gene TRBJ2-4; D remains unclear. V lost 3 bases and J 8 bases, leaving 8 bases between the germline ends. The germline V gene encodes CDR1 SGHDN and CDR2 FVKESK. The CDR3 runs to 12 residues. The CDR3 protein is CASSQSKDIQYF. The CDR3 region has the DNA TGTGCCAGCAGCCAGTCTAAGGACATTCAGTACTTC.

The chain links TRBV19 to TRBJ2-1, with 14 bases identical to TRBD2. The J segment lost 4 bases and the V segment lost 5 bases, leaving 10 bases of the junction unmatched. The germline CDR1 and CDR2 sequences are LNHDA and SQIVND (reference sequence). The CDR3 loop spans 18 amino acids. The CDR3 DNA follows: TGTGCCAGTAGTCACGGGACTAGCGGGAGTCCGCGGTACAATGAGCAGTTCTTC. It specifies CASSHGTSGSPRYNEQFF.

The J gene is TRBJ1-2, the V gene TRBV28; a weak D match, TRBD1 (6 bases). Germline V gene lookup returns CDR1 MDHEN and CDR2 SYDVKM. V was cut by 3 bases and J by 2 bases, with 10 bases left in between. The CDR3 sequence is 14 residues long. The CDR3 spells CASSFGGWNYGYTF. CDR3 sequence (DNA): TGTGCCAGCAGTTTTGGGGGCTGGAACTATGGCTACACCTTC.

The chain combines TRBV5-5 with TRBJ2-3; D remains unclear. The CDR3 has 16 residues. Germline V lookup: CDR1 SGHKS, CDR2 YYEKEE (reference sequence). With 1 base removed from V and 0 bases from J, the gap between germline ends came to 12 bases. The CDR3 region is CASSLRHSGSTDTQYF. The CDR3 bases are TGTGCCAGCAGCTTGCGACATTCCGGTAGCACAGATACGCAGTATTTT.

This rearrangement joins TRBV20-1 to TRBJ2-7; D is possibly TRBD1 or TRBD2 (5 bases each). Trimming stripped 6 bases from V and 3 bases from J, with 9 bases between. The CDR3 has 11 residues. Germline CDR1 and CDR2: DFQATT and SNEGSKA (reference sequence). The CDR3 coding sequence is TGCAGTGCGGGGACGGACTACGAGCAGTACTTC. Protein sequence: CSAGTDYEQYF.

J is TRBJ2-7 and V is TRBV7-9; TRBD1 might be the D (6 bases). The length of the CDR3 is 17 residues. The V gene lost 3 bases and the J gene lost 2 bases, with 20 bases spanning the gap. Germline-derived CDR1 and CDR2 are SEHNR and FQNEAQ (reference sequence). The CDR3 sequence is CASSFHPSGEFPYEQYF. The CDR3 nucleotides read TGTGCCAGCAGCTTTCATCCTTCAGGGGAGTTCCCCTACGAGCAGTACTTC.

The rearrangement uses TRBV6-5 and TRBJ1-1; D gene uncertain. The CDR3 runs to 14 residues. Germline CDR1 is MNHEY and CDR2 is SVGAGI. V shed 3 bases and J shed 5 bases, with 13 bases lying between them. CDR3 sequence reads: CASSYMGERTEAFF. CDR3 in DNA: TGTGCCAGCAGTTATATGGGTGAGAGGACTGAAGCTTTCTTT.

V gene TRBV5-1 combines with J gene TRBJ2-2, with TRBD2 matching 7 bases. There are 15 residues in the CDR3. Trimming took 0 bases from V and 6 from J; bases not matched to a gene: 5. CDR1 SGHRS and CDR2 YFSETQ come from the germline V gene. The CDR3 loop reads CASSLEGRGAGELFF. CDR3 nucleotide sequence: TGCGCCAGCAGCTTGGAGGGGAGGGGCGCCGGGGAGCTGTTTTTT.

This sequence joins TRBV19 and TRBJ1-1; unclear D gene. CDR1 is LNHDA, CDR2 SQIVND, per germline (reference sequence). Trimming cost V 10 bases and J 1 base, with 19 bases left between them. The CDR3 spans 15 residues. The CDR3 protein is CAIKRVGGPNTEAFF. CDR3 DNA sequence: TGTGCCATCAAACGGGTGGGCGGACCGAACACTGAAGCTTTCTTT.

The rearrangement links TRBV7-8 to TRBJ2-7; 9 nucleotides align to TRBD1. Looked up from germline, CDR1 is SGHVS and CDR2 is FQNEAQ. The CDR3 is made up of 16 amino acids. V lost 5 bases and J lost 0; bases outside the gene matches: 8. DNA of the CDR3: TGTGCCAGCAGCACGGGGACAGGGCCCGGCTCCTACGAGCAGTACTTC. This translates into CASSTGTGPGSYEQYF.

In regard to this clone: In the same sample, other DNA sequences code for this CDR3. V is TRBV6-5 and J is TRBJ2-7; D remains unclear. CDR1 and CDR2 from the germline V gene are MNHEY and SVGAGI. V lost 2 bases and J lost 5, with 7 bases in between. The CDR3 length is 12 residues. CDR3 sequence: CASSYVGNEQYF. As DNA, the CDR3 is TGTGCCAGCAGTTACGTGGGAAACGAGCAGTACTTC.

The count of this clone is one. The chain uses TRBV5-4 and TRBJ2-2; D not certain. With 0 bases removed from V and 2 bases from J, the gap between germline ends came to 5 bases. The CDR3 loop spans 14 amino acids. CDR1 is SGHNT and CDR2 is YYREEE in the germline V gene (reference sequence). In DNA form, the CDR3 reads TGTGCCAGCAGCTTGGAGGGCAACACCGGGGAGCTGTTTTTT. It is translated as CASSLEGNTGELFF.

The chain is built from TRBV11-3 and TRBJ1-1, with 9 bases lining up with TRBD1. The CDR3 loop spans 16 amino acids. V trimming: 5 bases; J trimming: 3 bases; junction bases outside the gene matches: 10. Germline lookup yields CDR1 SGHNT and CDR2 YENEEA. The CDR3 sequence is CASSPGGDRVYTEAFF. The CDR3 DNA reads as TGTGCCAGCAGCCCTGGAGGGGACAGGGTTTACACTGAAGCTTTCTTT.